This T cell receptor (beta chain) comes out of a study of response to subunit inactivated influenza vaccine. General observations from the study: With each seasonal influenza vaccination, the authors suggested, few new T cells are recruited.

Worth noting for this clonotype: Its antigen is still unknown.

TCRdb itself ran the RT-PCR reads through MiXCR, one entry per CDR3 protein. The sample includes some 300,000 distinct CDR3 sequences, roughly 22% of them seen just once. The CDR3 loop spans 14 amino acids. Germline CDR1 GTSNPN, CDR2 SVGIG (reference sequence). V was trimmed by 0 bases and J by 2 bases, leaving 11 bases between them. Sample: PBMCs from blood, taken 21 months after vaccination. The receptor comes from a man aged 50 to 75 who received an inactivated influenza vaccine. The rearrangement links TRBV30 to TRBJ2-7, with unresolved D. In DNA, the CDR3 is TGTGCCTGGAGTGTACCCAGTCTCACCTACGAGCAGTACTTC. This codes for CAWSVPSLTYEQYF.